This T cell receptor (beta chain) was documented in a study of T cell repertoires in cytomegalovirus infection. Background on the study: Matching HLA type and CMV infection were both indicated by public TCR beta signatures.

TCRdb reprocessed the reads via MiXCR and lists one record per CDR3 protein. The sample lists more than 75,000 distinct CDR3 sequences, roughly 3.7% occurring once. Notes on the study in general: Based on cumulative public TCR beta family frequency, carriers of CMV plus the relevant HLA were identified. The ex vivo response showed dominance by HLA-C-restricted CMV-specific TCR beta clonotypes.

Germline V gives CDR1 LNHDA, CDR2 SQIVND (reference sequence). V was cut by 10 bases and J by 2 bases, with 14 bases left in between. The CDR3 has 13 amino acids. This clonotype appeared many times. Its antigen is still unknown. V gene TRBV19 combines with J gene TRBJ1-2; no definite D call. What was sequenced was PBMCs. This sequence originates from a human donor in good health (CMV status not recorded). Some clones in this sample may be carry-over from other donors' samples. The CDR3 DNA follows: TGTGCCACCGACGCAGCACCCAACTATGGCTACACCTTC. It specifies CATDAAPNYGYTF.